Given below is one T cell receptor (beta chain) in context. CDR3 length equals 14 residues. Per the germline V gene, CDR1 is GTSNPN and CDR2 is SVGIG (reference sequence). Trimming stripped 2 bases from V and 4 bases from J, with 15 bases between. Amplified material comprised TCR beta CDR3 regions derived from RNA transcripts. HTBI primers were used in a first-round RT-PCR, which preceded a second-round multiplex PCR. TCRdb redid the calling of the multiplex PCR reads with MiXCR, one entry per CDR3 protein. The table records 500,000 to 800,000 distinct CDR3 sequences, more than 40% of them present only once. These data are taken from a study of Graves' ophthalmopathy and Graves' hyperthyroidism. Moderately to severely active ophthalmopathy under 3 months, CAS at least 3, NOSPECS at least 4.

This TCR was recovered from an adult man with Graves' ophthalmopathy. Sequencing was carried out using peripheral blood. The chain has TRBV30 and TRBJ2-7, with unresolved D. CDR3 in DNA: TGTGCCTGGAGTTCTGGCCCCACACCATACGAGCAGTACTTC. This translates into CAWSSGPTPYEQYF.